Listed below are T cell receptor beta chains from one sample, sequenced in a study of blood T cell repertoires in COVID-19. Sequenced by immunoSEQ multiplex PCR; TCRdb stores in-frame clones only, minus some. Of over 150,000 clones listed, around 80% are singletons. What was sequenced was peripheral blood. Receptor source: a woman aged 35 to 49 with COVID-19, enrolled during active disease. Each CDR3 is given with its conserved first and last residue. Each record gives: J gene, V gene, CDR3 protein.

j_call: TRBJ2-1
v_call: TRBV6-4
cdr3_aa: CASSDFPSGVNEQFF

j_call: TRBJ1-1
v_call: TRBV5-6
cdr3_aa: CASRRRRSGTEAFF

j_call: TRBJ2-5
v_call: TRBV12-3/TRBV12-4
cdr3_aa: CASTIRVRETQYF

j_call: TRBJ1-5
v_call: TRBV19
cdr3_aa: CASNQQGAVGNQPQHF

j_call: TRBJ1-5
v_call: TRBV24-1
cdr3_aa: CATSEQGAGNQPQHF

j_call: TRBJ1-6
v_call: TRBV14
cdr3_aa: CASSQQGVSPLHF

j_call: TRBJ1-5
v_call: TRBV6-5
cdr3_aa: CASSYGGVLGNQPQHF

j_call: TRBJ1-2
v_call: TRBV19
cdr3_aa: CASSPPGANYTF

j_call: TRBJ2-7
v_call: TRBV19
cdr3_aa: CASSEGYEQYF

j_call: TRBJ2-7
v_call: TRBV5-6
cdr3_aa: CASSFGVAEPYEQYF

j_call: TRBJ2-5
v_call: TRBV6-1
cdr3_aa: CASSDLRGRAETQYF

j_call: TRBJ2-1
v_call: TRBV19
cdr3_aa: CASSVKNPGQGGNEQFF

j_call: TRBJ1-3
v_call: TRBV12-5
cdr3_aa: CASGRVLRASGNTIYF

j_call: TRBJ1-1
v_call: TRBV12-5
cdr3_aa: CASGLFGGEAFF

j_call: TRBJ1-2
v_call: TRBV3-1/TRBV3-2
cdr3_aa: CASSQVAGNYGYTF

j_call: TRBJ2-3
v_call: TRBV28
cdr3_aa: CASRKGIPTDTQYF

j_call: TRBJ1-1
v_call: TRBV2
cdr3_aa: CASSAQNLDTEAFF

j_call: TRBJ2-7
v_call: TRBV10-3
cdr3_aa: CAISLRDRDYEQYF

j_call: TRBJ1-2
v_call: TRBV7-8
cdr3_aa: CASSLDQGYTF

j_call: TRBJ1-6
v_call: TRBV5-1
cdr3_aa: CASSLALDNSPLHF

j_call: TRBJ2-7
v_call: TRBV5-5
cdr3_aa: CASSSHWGGYEQYF

j_call: TRBJ2-3
v_call: TRBV18
cdr3_aa: CASSPEDFSTDTQYF

j_call: TRBJ2-7
v_call: TRBV28
cdr3_aa: CAVQDGRDLTGLYEQYF

j_call: TRBJ1-2
v_call: TRBV29-1
cdr3_aa: CSVYSTRTENYGYTF

j_call: TRBJ2-1
v_call: TRBV7-9
cdr3_aa: CASSNSGRTPEQFF

j_call: TRBJ1-5
v_call: TRBV2
cdr3_aa: CASQGAAGGNQPQHF

j_call: TRBJ1-2
v_call: TRBV10-1
cdr3_aa: CASSEKGGYGYTF

j_call: TRBJ1-4
v_call: TRBV7-2
cdr3_aa: CASSQPGPGGEKLFF

j_call: TRBJ2-2
v_call: TRBV19
cdr3_aa: CASSIELQGTGELFF

j_call: TRBJ2-3
v_call: TRBV9
cdr3_aa: CASSVDSGRGTDTQYF